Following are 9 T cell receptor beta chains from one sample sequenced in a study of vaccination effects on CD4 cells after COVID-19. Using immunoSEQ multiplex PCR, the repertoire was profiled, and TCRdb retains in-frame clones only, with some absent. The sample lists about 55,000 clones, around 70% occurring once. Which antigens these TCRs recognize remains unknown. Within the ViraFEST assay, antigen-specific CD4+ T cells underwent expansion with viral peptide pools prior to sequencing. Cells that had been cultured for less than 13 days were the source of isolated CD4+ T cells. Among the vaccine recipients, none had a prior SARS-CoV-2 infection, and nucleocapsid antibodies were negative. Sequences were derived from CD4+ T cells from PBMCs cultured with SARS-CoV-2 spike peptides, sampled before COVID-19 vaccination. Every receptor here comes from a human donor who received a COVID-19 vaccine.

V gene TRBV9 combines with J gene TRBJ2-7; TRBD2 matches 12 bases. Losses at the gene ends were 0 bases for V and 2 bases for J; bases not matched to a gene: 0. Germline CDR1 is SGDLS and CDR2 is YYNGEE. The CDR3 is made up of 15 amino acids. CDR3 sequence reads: CASSVASGRAYEQYF. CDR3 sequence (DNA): TGTGCCAGCAGCGTAGCTAGCGGGAGGGCCTACGAGCAGTACTTC.

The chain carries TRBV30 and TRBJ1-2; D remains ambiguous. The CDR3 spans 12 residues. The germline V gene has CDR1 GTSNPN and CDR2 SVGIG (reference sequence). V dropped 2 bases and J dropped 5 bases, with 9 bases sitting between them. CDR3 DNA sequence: TGTGCCTGGAGTCGGAGGAGTTATGGCTACACCTTC. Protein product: CAWSRRSYGYTF.

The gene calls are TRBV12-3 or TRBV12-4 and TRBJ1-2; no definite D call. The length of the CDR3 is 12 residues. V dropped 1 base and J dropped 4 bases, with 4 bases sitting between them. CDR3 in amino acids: CASSLGTYGYTF. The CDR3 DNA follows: TGTGCCAGCAGTTTAGGGACCTATGGCTACACCTTC.

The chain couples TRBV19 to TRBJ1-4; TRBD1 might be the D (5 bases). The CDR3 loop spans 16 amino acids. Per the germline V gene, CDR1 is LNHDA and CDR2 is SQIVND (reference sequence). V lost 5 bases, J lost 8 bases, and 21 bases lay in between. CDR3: CASSSRPSPGREKLFF. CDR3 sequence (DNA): TGTGCCAGTAGTTCCCGTCCCAGCCCAGGGAGGGAAAAACTGTTTTTT.

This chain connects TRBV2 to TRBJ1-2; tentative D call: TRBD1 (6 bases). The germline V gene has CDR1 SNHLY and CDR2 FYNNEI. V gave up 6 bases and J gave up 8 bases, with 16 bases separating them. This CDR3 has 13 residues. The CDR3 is CASREGGVRGYTF. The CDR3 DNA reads TGTGCCAGCAGGGAGGGGGGGGTAAGGGGCTACACCTTC.

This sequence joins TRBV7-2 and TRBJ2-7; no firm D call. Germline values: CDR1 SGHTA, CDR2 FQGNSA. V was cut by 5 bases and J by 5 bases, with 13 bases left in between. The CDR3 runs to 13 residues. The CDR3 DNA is TGTGCCAGCAGCCGGACCCCCCCCCACGAGCAGTACTTC. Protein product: CASSRTPPHEQYF.

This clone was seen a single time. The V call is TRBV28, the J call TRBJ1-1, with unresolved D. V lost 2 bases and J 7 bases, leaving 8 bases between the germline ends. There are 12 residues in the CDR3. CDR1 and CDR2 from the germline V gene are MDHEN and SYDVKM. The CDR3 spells CASSLKGNEAFF. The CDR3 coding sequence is TGTGCCAGCAGTTTAAAAGGGAATGAAGCTTTCTTT.

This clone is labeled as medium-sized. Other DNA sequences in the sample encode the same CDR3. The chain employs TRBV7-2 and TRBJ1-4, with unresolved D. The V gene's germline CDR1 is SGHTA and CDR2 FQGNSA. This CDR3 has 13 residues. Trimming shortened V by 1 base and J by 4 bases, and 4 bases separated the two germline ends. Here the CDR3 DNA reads TGTGCCAGCAGCTTAGAGCTTAATGAAAAACTGTTTTTT. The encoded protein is CASSLELNEKLFF.

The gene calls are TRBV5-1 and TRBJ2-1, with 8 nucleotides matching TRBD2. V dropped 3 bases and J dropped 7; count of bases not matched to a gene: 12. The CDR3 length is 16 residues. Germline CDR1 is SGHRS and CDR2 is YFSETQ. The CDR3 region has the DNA TGCGCCAGCAGCTGGAGGACTAGCAACTCTGCTAATGAGCAGTTCTTC. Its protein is CASSWRTSNSANEQFF.